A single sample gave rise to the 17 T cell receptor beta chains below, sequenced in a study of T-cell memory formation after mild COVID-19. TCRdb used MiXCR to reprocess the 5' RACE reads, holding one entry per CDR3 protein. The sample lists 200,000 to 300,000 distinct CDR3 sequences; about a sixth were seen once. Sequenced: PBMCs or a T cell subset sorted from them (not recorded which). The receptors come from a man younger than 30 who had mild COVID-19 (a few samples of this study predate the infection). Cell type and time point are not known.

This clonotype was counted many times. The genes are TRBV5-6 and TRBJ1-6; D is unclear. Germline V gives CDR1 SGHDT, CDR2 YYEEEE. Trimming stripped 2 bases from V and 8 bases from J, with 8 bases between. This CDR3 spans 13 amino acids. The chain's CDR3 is CASSLAGDSPLHF. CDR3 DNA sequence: TGTGCCAGCAGCTTAGCTGGCGATTCACCCCTCCACTTT.

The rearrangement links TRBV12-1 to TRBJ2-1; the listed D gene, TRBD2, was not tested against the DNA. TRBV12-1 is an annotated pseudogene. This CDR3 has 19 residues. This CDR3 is CASTPITSGGTDSYNEQFF. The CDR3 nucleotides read TGTGCCAGCACCCCAATCACTAGCGGGGGGACCGACTCCTACAATGAGCAGTTCTTC.

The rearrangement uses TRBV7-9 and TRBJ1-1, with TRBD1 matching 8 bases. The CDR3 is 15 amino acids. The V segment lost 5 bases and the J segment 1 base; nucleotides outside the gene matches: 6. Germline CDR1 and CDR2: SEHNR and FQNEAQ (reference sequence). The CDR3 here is CASSTGQGPNTEAFF. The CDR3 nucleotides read TGTGCCAGCAGCACTGGACAGGGACCGAACACTGAAGCTTTCTTT.

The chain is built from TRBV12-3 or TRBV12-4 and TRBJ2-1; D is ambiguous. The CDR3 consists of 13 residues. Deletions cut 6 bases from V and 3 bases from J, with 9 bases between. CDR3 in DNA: TGTGCCAGCAGCATGGGCTTCTACAATGAGCAGTTCTTC. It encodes CASSMGFYNEQFF.

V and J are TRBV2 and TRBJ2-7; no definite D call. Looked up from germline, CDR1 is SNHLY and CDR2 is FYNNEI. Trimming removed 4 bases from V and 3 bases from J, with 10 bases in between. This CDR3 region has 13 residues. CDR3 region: CASSGEAHYEQYV. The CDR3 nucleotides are TGTGCCAGCAGTGGGGAAGCCCACTACGAGCAGTACGTC.

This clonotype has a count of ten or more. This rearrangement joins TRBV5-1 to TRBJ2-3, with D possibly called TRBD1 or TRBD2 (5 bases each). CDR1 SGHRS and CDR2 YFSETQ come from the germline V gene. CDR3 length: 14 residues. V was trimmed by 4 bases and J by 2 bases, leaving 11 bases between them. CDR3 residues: CASSPGTHTDTQYF. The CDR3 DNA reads TGCGCCAGCAGCCCCGGGACGCACACAGATACGCAGTATTTT.

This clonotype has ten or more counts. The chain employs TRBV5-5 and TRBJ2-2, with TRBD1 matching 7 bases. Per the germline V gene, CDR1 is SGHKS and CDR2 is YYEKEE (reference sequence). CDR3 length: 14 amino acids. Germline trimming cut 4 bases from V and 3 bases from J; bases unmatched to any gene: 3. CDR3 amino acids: CASSTGQHTGELFF. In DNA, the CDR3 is TGTGCCAGCAGCACGGGACAGCACACCGGGGAGCTGTTTTTT.

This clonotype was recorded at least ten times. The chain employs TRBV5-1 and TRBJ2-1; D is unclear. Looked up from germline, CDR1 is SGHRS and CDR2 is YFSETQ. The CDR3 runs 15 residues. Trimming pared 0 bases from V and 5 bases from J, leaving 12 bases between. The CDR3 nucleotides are TGCGCCAGCAGCTTGGCCGTTCTCAGTCACAATGAGCAGTTCTTC. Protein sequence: CASSLAVLSHNEQFF.

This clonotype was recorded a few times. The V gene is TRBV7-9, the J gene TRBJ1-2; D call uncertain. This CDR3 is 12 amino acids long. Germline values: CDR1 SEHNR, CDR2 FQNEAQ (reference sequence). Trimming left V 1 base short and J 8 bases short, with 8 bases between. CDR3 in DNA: TGTGCCAGCAGCTTAGATGGCGGCGGCTACACCTTC. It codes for CASSLDGGGYTF.

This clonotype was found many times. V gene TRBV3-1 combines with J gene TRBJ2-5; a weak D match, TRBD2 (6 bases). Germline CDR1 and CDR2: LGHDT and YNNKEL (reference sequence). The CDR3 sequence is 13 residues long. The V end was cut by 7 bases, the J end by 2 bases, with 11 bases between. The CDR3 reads CASTPGGQETQYF. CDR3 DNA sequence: TGTGCCAGCACTCCCGGAGGGCAAGAGACCCAGTACTTC.

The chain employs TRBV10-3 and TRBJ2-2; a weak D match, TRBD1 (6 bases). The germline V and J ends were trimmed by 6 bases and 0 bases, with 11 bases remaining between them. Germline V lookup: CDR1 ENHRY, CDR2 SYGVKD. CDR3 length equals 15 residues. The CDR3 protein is CAIRQGLANTGELFF. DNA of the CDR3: TGTGCCATCAGACAGGGCTTGGCGAACACCGGGGAGCTGTTTTTT.

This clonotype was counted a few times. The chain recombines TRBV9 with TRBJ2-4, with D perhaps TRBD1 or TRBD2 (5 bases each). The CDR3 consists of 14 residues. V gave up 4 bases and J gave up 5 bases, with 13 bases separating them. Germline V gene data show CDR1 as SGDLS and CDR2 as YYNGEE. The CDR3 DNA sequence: TGTGCCAGCAGCCCAACGGGGACCCAAAACATTCAGTACTTC. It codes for CASSPTGTQNIQYF. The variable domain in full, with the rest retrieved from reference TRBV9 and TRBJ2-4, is DSGVTQTPKHLITATGQRVTLRCSPRSGDLSVYWYQQSLDQGLQFLIQYYNGEERAKGNILERFSAQQFPDLHSELNLSSLELGDSALYFCASSPTGTQNIQYFGAGTRLSVL.

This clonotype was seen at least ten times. The CDR3 DNA reads as TGTGCCAGCAGCCCATGGGTCGGGGGAGATACGCAGTATTTT. It is translated as CASSPWVGGDTQYF. The rearrangement links TRBV7-2 to TRBJ2-3; weak D call: TRBD2 (6 bases). V lost 5 bases and J lost 5, with 14 bases in between. Germline V gene lookup returns CDR1 SGHTA and CDR2 FQGNSA. The CDR3 contains 14 residues.

CDR3 DNA: TGTGCCAGCAGCTTAGTATATGCGAGGGGCCGGCATGAGCAGTTCTTC. This sequence encodes CASSLVYARGRHEQFF. V usage is TRBV7-2 and J usage is TRBJ2-1; D is tentatively TRBD1 or TRBD2 (5 bases each). Trimming pared 1 base from V and 8 bases from J, leaving 18 bases between. CDR3 length equals 16 residues. Germline CDR1 SGHTA, CDR2 FQGNSA.

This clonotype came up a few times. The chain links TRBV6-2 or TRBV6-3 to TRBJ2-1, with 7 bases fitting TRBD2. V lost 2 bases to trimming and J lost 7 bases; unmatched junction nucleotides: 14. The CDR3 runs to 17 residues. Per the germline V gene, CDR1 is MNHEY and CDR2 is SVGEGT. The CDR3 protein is CASSYLGGSSSQNEQFF. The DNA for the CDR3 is TGTGCCAGCAGTTACCTGGGGGGGTCGAGCAGTCAAAATGAGCAGTTCTTC.

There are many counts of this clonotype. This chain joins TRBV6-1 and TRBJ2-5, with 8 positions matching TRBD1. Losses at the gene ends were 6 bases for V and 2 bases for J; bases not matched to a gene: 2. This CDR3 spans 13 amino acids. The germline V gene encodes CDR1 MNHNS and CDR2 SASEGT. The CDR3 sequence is CASRRTGQETQYF. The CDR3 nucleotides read TGTGCCAGCAGAAGGACAGGGCAAGAGACCCAGTACTTC.

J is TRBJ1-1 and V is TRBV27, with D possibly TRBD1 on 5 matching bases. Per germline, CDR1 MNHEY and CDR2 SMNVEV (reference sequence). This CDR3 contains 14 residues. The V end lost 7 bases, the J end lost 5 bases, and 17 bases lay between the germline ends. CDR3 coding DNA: TGTGCCAGCACCGAGTTACTAGGGGATACTGAAGCTTTCTTT. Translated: CASTELLGDTEAFF.